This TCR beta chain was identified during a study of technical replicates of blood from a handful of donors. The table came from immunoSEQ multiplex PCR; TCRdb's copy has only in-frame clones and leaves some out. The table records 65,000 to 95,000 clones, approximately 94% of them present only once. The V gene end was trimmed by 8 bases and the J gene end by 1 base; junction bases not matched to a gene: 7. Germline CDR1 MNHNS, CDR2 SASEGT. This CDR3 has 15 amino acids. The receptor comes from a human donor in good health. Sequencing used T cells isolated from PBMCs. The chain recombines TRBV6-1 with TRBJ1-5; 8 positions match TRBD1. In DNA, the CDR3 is TGTGCCAGCGGGACAGGATCATCAAGCAATCAGCCCCAGCATTTT. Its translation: CASGTGSSSNQPQHF.